Presented here are 10 T cell receptor beta chains from one specimen sequenced in a study of blood T cell repertoires in COVID-19. The method was immunoSEQ multiplex PCR; TCRdb's version includes in-frame clones alone and lacks a portion of them. The data show 55,000 to 80,000 clones, around 90% seen once. Sequencing used peripheral blood. These receptors all stem from a human donor in a cohort sampled during active COVID-19.

The rearrangement links TRBV6-5 to TRBJ2-2, with 7 bases that match TRBD1. The ends lost 4 bases at V and 0 bases at J; junction bases unmatched: 2. Germline CDR1 and CDR2: MNHEY and SVGAGI. The length of the CDR3 is 15 residues. CDR3 residues: CASSSDRANTGELFF. Here the CDR3 DNA reads TGTGCCAGCAGTTCCGACAGGGCGAACACCGGGGAGCTGTTTTTT.

This clone occurred a few times. The rearrangement uses TRBV7-9 and TRBJ1-1, with D unresolved. Germline V CDR1 and CDR2: SEHNR, FQNEAQ (reference sequence). This CDR3 is 14 amino acids long. Trimming stripped 1 base from V and 1 base from J, with 7 bases between. CDR3 amino acids: CASSLGGKNTEAFF. The CDR3 coding sequence is TGTGCCAGCAGCTTAGGCGGAAAGAACACTGAAGCTTTCTTT.

The gene calls are TRBV5-8 and TRBJ2-7; no definite D call. The CDR3 consists of 11 residues. Germline V gene lookup returns CDR1 SGHTS and CDR2 YDEGEE. The V end lost 3 bases, the J end lost 4 bases, and 5 bases lay between the germline ends. The CDR3 sequence is CASSWPYEQYF. The CDR3 DNA reads as TGTGCCAGCAGCTGGCCTTACGAGCAGTACTTC.

The chain combines TRBV28 with TRBJ1-3, with 9 nucleotides matching TRBD1. The germline CDR1 and CDR2 sequences are MDHEN and SYDVKM. The trim removed 6 bases at V and 3 bases at J, leaving 3 bases unmatched. The CDR3 length is 14 residues. The CDR3 nucleotides are TGTGCCAGCAGCGCGACAGGGGGTGGAAACACCATATATTTT. Residues: CASSATGGGNTIYF.

The J gene is TRBJ2-2, the V gene TRBV5-8; 9 bases line up with TRBD1. J was trimmed by 8 bases and V by 3 bases; bases with no gene match: 8. The CDR3 length is 15 residues. Germline CDR1 and CDR2: SGHTS and YDEGEE. The CDR3 region is CASSSGTGRSGELFF. The CDR3 region has the DNA TGTGCCAGCAGCTCGGGGACAGGGAGGTCTGGGGAGCTGTTTTTT.

The chain couples TRBV2 to TRBJ1-6; D might be TRBD1 (6 bases). Germline values: CDR1 SNHLY, CDR2 FYNNEI. The CDR3 runs to 14 residues. The V and J ends lost 6 bases and 3 bases respectively, with 9 bases between them. The chain's CDR3 is CASSLTGYNSPLHF. The CDR3 DNA reads TGTGCCAGCAGCTTGACAGGCTATAATTCACCCCTCCACTTT.

This clone was picked up one time. The chain uses TRBV3-1 (or the pseudogene TRBV3-2) and TRBJ1-1, with TRBD1 as a possible D gene (5 bases). Trimming cost V 1 base and J 3 bases, with 6 bases left between them. The germline gives CDR1 LGHDT, CDR2 YNNKEL (reference sequence). This CDR3 contains 13 residues. The CDR3 bases are TGTGCCAGCAGCCAAGCGGGGGACACTGAAGCTTTCTTT. This sequence encodes CASSQAGDTEAFF.

The V gene is TRBV28, the J gene TRBJ1-5; D possibly corresponds to TRBD1 (5 bases). The germline CDR1 and CDR2 sequences are MDHEN and SYDVKM. The CDR3 has 15 residues. The V gene lost 7 bases and the J gene lost 5 bases, with 18 bases spanning the gap. The CDR3: CASMRGGGVYQPQHF. CDR3 DNA sequence: TGTGCCAGCATGCGTGGCGGGGGAGTTTATCAGCCCCAGCATTTT.

This clone was seen just once. The J gene is TRBJ2-1, the V gene TRBV9, with 10 bases that match TRBD2. The CDR3 is made up of 19 amino acids. Losses at the gene ends were 0 bases for V and 9 bases for J; bases not matched to a gene: 18. Germline CDR1 is SGDLS and CDR2 is YYNGEE. The CDR3 nucleotides read TGTGCCAGCAGCGTAGGGGGTAGCGGGAGGCCTCTCCTCCGCGGTGAGCAGTTCTTC. Encoded protein: CASSVGGSGRPLLRGEQFF.

The chain carries TRBV5-4 and TRBJ1-3; 7 bases match TRBD1. V trimming: 4 bases; J trimming: 2 bases; junction bases outside the gene matches: 6. This CDR3 spans 15 amino acids. Germline CDR1 is SGHNT and CDR2 is YYREEE (reference sequence). The CDR3 loop reads CASSANRGAGNTIYF. The CDR3 DNA sequence: TGTGCCAGCAGCGCTAACAGGGGCGCTGGAAACACCATATATTTT.